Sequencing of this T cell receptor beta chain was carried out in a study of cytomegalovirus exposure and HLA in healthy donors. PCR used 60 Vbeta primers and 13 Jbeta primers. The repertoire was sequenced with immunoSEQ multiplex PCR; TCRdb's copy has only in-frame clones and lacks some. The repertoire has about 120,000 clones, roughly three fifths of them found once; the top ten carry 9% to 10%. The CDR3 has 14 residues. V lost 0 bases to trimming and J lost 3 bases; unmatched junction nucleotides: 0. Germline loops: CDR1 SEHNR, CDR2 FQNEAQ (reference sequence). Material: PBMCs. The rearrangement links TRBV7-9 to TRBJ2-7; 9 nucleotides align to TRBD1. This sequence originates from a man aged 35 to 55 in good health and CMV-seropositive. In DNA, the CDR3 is TGTGCCAGCAGCTTAGCGACAGGGGGCTACGAGCAGTACTTC. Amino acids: CASSLATGGYEQYF. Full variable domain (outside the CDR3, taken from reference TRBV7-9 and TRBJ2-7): DTGVSQNPRHKITKRGQNVTFRCDPISEHNRLYWYRQTLGQGPEFLTYFQNEAQLEKSRLLSDRFSAERPKGSFSTLEIQRTEQGDSAMYLCASSLATGGYEQYFGPGTRLTVT.